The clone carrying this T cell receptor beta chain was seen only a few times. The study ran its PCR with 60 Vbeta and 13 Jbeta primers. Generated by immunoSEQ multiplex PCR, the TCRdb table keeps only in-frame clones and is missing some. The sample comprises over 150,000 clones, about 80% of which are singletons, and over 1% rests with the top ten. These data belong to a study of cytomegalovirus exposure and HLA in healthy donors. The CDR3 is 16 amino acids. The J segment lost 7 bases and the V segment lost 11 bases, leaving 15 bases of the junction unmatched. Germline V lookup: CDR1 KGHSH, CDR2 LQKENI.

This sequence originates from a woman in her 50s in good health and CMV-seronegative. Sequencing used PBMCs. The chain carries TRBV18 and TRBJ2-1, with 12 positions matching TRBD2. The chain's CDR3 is CADSTGLAGLGNEQFF. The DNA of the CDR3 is TGTGCCGACTCAACCGGACTAGCGGGGCTAGGGAATGAGCAGTTCTTC.